Listed here are 30 T cell receptor beta chains from one sample, sequenced in a study of blood T cell repertoires in COVID-19. Assay: immunoSEQ multiplex PCR; the TCRdb copy retains only in-frame clones and omits some. The sample consists of roughly 380,000 clones, 80% to 90% of them appearing once. The sequenced sample was PBMCs or T cells enriched from blood (not recorded which). All receptors derive from a man in his thirties or forties who had recovered from COVID-19.

The genes are TRBV9 and TRBJ2-1, with 7 bases fitting TRBD2. The CDR3 is made up of 16 amino acids. V was pared by 4 bases and J by 2 bases, with 9 bases of the junction left unmatched. CDR1 is SGDLS, CDR2 YYNGEE, per germline. CDR3 sequence reads: CASSPDRRGAYNEQFF. The CDR3 region has the DNA TGTGCCAGCAGCCCCGACCGCCGGGGGGCCTACAATGAGCAGTTCTTC.

This chain joins TRBV27 and TRBJ2-3; TRBD2 is a possible D gene (5 bases). The V and J ends lost 8 bases and 9 bases respectively, with 12 bases between them. Germline V gives CDR1 MNHEY, CDR2 SMNVEV (reference sequence). CDR3 size: 11 residues. CDR3 in DNA: TGTGCCAGCGGGAGCCGGCTAACGCAGTATTTT. It encodes CASGSRLTQYF.

The genes are TRBV2 and TRBJ2-5; D may be TRBD2 (6 bases). The CDR3 has 14 amino acids. Per the germline V gene, CDR1 is SNHLY and CDR2 is FYNNEI. V was shortened by 5 bases and J by 4 bases, with 14 bases between the two germline ends. CDR3 sequence reads: CASSPGNGGETQYF. DNA of the CDR3: TGTGCCAGCAGTCCCGGTAACGGGGGAGAGACCCAGTACTTC.

The sample holds a few counts of this clone. The chain joins TRBV12-3 or TRBV12-4 to TRBJ1-3; tentative D call: TRBD1 (6 bases). CDR3 length equals 13 residues. The DNA for the CDR3 is TGTGGGACACAGGGAAGCTTAGGAAACACCATATATTTT. Translated, it gives CGTQGSLGNTIYF.

Notes on this clone: This sample includes further DNA sequences coding for the same CDR3. J is TRBJ1-2 and V is TRBV12-3 or TRBV12-4; possibly TRBD1 for D (5 bases). The CDR3 consists of 12 residues. V shed 3 bases and J shed 6 bases, with 8 bases lying between them. The CDR3 region is CASSFDSNGYTF. The CDR3, as DNA: TGTGCCAGCAGTTTTGACAGTAATGGCTACACCTTC.

The chain carries TRBV19 and TRBJ1-2, with 10 bases matching TRBD1. Germline CDR1 reads LNHDA; CDR2 reads SQIVND (reference sequence). This CDR3 contains 15 residues. The J segment lost 2 bases and the V segment lost 5 bases, leaving 5 bases of the junction unmatched. CDR3 nucleotide sequence: TGTGCCAGTAGTGGCGACAGGGGGCCAAACTATGGCTACACCTTC. Amino acid sequence: CASSGDRGPNYGYTF.

The CDR3 reads CASSQVGGINQPQHF. CDR3 sequence (DNA): TGCGCCAGCAGCCAAGTCGGAGGGATTAATCAGCCCCAGCATTTT. The chain carries TRBV4-1 and TRBJ1-5; D call uncertain. The CDR3 consists of 15 residues. V lost 1 base, J lost 4 bases, and 11 bases lay in between. From germline, CDR1 is MGHRA and CDR2 YSYEKL.

The V call is TRBV2, the J call TRBJ1-1; D ambiguous. Trimming pared 9 bases from V and 1 base from J, leaving 6 bases between. This CDR3 region has 11 residues. Germline V gene lookup returns CDR1 SNHLY and CDR2 FYNNEI. The CDR3 sequence is CASPKNTEAFF. The DNA for the CDR3 is TGTGCCAGTCCAAAGAACACTGAAGCTTTCTTT.

The V gene is TRBV27, the J gene TRBJ1-1, with a tentative D call TRBD1 (6 bases). The V gene's germline CDR1 is MNHEY and CDR2 SMNVEV (reference sequence). This CDR3 region has 14 residues. The V end was cut by 1 base, the J end by 3 bases, with 9 bases between. The CDR3 region is CASSLFGGDTEAFF. The CDR3 DNA sequence: TGTGCCAGCAGTTTATTTGGGGGCGACACTGAAGCTTTCTTT.

The rearrangement uses TRBV9 and TRBJ2-7, with 7 bases lining up with TRBD1. Germline CDR1 reads SGDLS; CDR2 reads YYNGEE. After removal of 5 bases from V and 3 bases from J, the junction contained 11 bases not matched to a gene. This CDR3 comprises 15 residues. The CDR3 loop reads CASSAGDSPYYEQYF. The CDR3 nucleotides read TGTGCCAGCAGTGCTGGGGACAGTCCTTACTACGAGCAGTACTTC.

V usage is TRBV2 and J usage is TRBJ2-5, with TRBD2 matching over 15 bases. The CDR3 spans 16 residues. In germline, CDR1 is SNHLY, CDR2 FYNNEI. Trimming cost V 3 bases and J 2 bases; bases outside gene matches: 1. The chain's CDR3 is CASSEGTSGGQETQYF. DNA of the CDR3: TGTGCCAGCAGTGAGGGGACTAGCGGGGGGCAAGAGACCCAGTACTTC.

The rearrangement joins TRBV4-1 to TRBJ2-1, with TRBD1 matching 8 bases. Trimming removed 3 bases from V and 10 bases from J; junction bases left unmatched: 8. The CDR3 runs to 14 residues. From germline, CDR1 is MGHRA and CDR2 YSYEKL. In DNA form, the CDR3 reads TGCGCCAGCAGCCAGATACCCTGGACAGGGGAGCAGTTCTTC. Its translation: CASSQIPWTGEQFF.

The CDR3, as DNA: TGTGCCAGCGGGGGACTAGCTTCAGGTGAGACCCAGTACTTC. It yields the protein CASGGLASGETQYF. The genes are TRBV3-1 (or the pseudogene TRBV3-2) and TRBJ2-5; 9 positions agree with TRBD2. V lost 8 bases and J lost 5; bases outside the gene matches: 9. Germline values: CDR1 LGHDT, CDR2 YNNKEL (reference sequence). The CDR3 is 14 residues long.

This clone was detected only a few times. The chain has TRBV12-3 or TRBV12-4 and TRBJ2-5; a possible D gene is TRBD2 (5 bases). V was clipped by 4 bases and J by 5 bases, with 11 bases between them. CDR3 length: 13 residues. The CDR3 spells CASSWELDETQYF. In nucleotides, the CDR3 is TGTGCCAGCAGTTGGGAGCTAGATGAGACCCAGTACTTC.

The chain couples TRBV30 to TRBJ2-3; TRBD2 might be the D (6 bases). CDR1 and CDR2 (germline): GTSNPN, SVGIG (reference sequence). The CDR3 contains 17 residues. V gave up 2 bases and J gave up 0 bases, with 18 bases separating them. CDR3 sequence reads: CAWSPAYGGVSTDTQYF. Written as DNA, the CDR3 is TGTGCCTGGAGTCCAGCTTACGGGGGAGTGAGCACAGATACGCAGTATTTT.

V usage is TRBV13 and J usage is TRBJ2-1; D is uncertain. Germline CDR1 is PRHDT and CDR2 is FYEKMQ (reference sequence). This CDR3 has 16 amino acids. Trimming shortened V by 5 bases and J by 0 bases, and 14 bases separated the two germline ends. The CDR3 nucleotides are TGTGCCAGCAGCCTCCTCCTCCCGAGCTCCTACAATGAGCAGTTCTTC. Encoded protein: CASSLLLPSSYNEQFF.

This rearrangement joins TRBV30 to TRBJ1-1; possibly TRBD1 for D (5 bases). V lost 0 bases and J lost 4, with 12 bases in between. The CDR3 extends over 14 amino acids. Looked up from germline, CDR1 is GTSNPN and CDR2 is SVGIG (reference sequence). The CDR3 spells CAWSVMGGGTEAFF. The CDR3 DNA follows: TGTGCCTGGAGTGTAATGGGGGGGGGCACTGAAGCTTTCTTT. Using reference TRBV30 and TRBJ1-1 for the parts outside the CDR3, the full variable domain is SQTIHQWPATLVQPVGSPLSLECTVEGTSNPNLYWYRQAAGRGLQLLFYSVGIGQISSEVPQNLSASRPQDRQFILSSKKLLLSDSGFYLCAWSVMGGGTEAFFGQGTRLTVV.

The V call is TRBV29-1, the J call TRBJ2-1; weak D call: TRBD2 (5 bases). The CDR3 runs 15 residues. Trimming took 3 bases from V and 3 from J, leaving 15 bases between them. Per the germline V gene, CDR1 is SQVTM and CDR2 is ANQGSEA. CDR3 bases: TGCAGCGTTGATGCCCCTAGGGAGTACTACAATGAGCAGTTCTTC. Protein: CSVDAPREYYNEQFF.

The J gene is TRBJ2-2, the V gene TRBV7-9; D remains ambiguous. CDR1 is SEHNR, CDR2 FQNEAQ, per germline (reference sequence). Trimming took off 5 bases at V and 3 bases at J, with 13 bases between the two ends. This CDR3 has 15 amino acids. CDR3 region: CASSPTVTDTGELFF. The CDR3 DNA sequence: TGTGCCAGCAGCCCAACCGTCACGGACACCGGGGAGCTGTTTTTT.

The rearrangement joins TRBV10-3 to TRBJ1-2; D gene uncertain. The CDR3 runs 14 residues. Looked up from germline, CDR1 is ENHRY and CDR2 is SYGVKD. V shed 2 bases and J shed 1 base, with 8 bases lying between them. For the CDR3, the DNA is TGTGCCATCAGTGAGGCAGAAATTAACTATGGCTACACCTTC. Protein sequence: CAISEAEINYGYTF.

The genes are TRBV19 and TRBJ1-1, with no clear D. Trimming took off 5 bases at V and 4 bases at J, with 14 bases between the two ends. The CDR3 loop spans 14 amino acids. Germline V gene sequence: CDR1 LNHDA, CDR2 SQIVND (reference sequence). This chain's CDR3 is CASSVGVVGTEAFF. For the CDR3, the DNA is TGTGCCAGTAGTGTTGGAGTGGTTGGCACTGAAGCTTTCTTT.

The genes are TRBV18 and TRBJ1-2; 7 nucleotides agree with TRBD1. CDR3 length equals 14 residues. The ends lost 3 bases at V and 2 bases at J; junction bases unmatched: 3. Germline V gives CDR1 KGHSH, CDR2 LQKENI. CDR3 bases: TGTGCCAGCTCACCGAGGGGGCAGAACTATGGCTACACCTTC. Translation: CASSPRGQNYGYTF. The full variable domain, rest sourced from reference TRBV18 and TRBJ1-2, is NAGVMQNPRHLVRRRGQEARLRCSPMKGHSHVYWYRQLPEEGLKFMVYLQKENIIDESGMPKERFSAEFPKEGPSILRIQQVVRGDSAAYFCASSPRGQNYGYTFGSGTRLTVV.

The rearrangement uses TRBV28 and TRBJ2-7; D is ambiguous. Per the germline V gene, CDR1 is MDHEN and CDR2 is SYDVKM. Trimming took 4 bases from V and 7 from J, leaving 8 bases between them. The CDR3 sequence is 11 residues long. The CDR3 nucleotides read TGTGCCAGCAGTTCCCCCAGGGAGCAGTACTTC. This sequence encodes CASSSPREQYF.

The gene calls are TRBV7-2 and TRBJ1-5; D remains ambiguous. The CDR3 totals 15 residues. CDR1 SGHTA and CDR2 FQGNSA come from the germline V gene. V lost 5 bases, J lost 5 bases, and 16 bases lay in between. CDR3 region: CASSPSGYAHQPQHF. CDR3 bases: TGTGCCAGCAGCCCATCGGGGTATGCGCATCAGCCCCAGCATTTT. Full variable domain (rest looked up from reference TRBV7-2 and TRBJ1-5): GAGVSQSPSNKVTEKGKDVELRCDPISGHTALYWYRQSLGQGLEFLIYFQGNSAPDKSGLPSDRFSAERTGGSVSTLTIQRTQQEDSAVYLCASSPSGYAHQPQHFGDGTRLSIL.

The chain uses TRBV10-3 and TRBJ1-1; no clear D gene. Germline CDR1 and CDR2: ENHRY and SYGVKD. The V gene lost 6 bases and the J gene lost 3 bases, with 14 bases spanning the gap. The CDR3 is made up of 14 amino acids. In nucleotides, the CDR3 is TGTGCCATCAGCGGACGGGGTTTCGACACTGAAGCTTTCTTT. Translating gives CAISGRGFDTEAFF.

J is TRBJ2-7 and V is TRBV30, with D unclear. The V gene lost 4 bases and the J gene lost 0 bases, with 10 bases spanning the gap. There are 13 residues in the CDR3. Germline V gene lookup returns CDR1 GTSNPN and CDR2 SVGIG (reference sequence). The CDR3 region is CAWKFLSSYEQYF. The DNA for the CDR3 is TGTGCCTGGAAATTTCTAAGCTCCTACGAGCAGTACTTC.

The chain carries TRBV3-1 (or the pseudogene TRBV3-2) and TRBJ2-3, with D possibly TRBD1 on 5 matching bases. The CDR3 is made up of 14 amino acids. Between the trimmed V and J ends, which lost 1 base and 1 base, there was a span of 6 bases. Germline lookup yields CDR1 LGHDT and CDR2 YNNKEL (reference sequence). As DNA, the CDR3 is TGTGCCAGCAGCCAAGGGGGCGGCACAGATACGCAGTATTTT. Translating it yields CASSQGGGTDTQYF.

This chain connects TRBV30 to TRBJ1-1; possibly TRBD1 for D (5 bases). Germline-derived CDR1 and CDR2 are GTSNPN and SVGIG (reference sequence). Trimming removed 3 bases at V and 9 bases at J, with 11 bases between. The CDR3 covers 11 residues. The DNA for the CDR3 is TGTGCCTGGAGCTTACAGGAGAAAGCTTTCTTT. As protein: CAWSLQEKAFF.

As to this clone: Other DNA variants within this sample encode the same CDR3. The CDR3 sequence: CASGEGGNQPQHF. The CDR3 DNA reads TGTGCCAGCGGGGAGGGCGGCAATCAGCCCCAGCATTTT. V usage is TRBV12-3 or TRBV12-4 and J usage is TRBJ1-5; D unclear. V was shortened by 8 bases and J by 2 bases, with 10 bases between the two germline ends. The CDR3 is made up of 13 amino acids.

The chain joins TRBV5-1 to TRBJ1-1; D unclear. Trimming took off 1 base at V and 0 bases at J, with 10 bases between the two ends. Germline values: CDR1 SGHRS, CDR2 YFSETQ. The CDR3 runs to 15 residues. The CDR3 coding sequence is TGCGCCAGCAGCTTGAACCCCGCGATGAACACTGAAGCTTTCTTT. It translates to CASSLNPAMNTEAFF.